This T cell receptor (beta chain) appears in the sequencing data of a study of metastatic and nonmetastatic thyroid tumors. Study-wide points: According to reports, the diversity of TCR beta was significantly higher in malignant thyroid tumors than in benign nodules, and this held in both blood and tumor samples.

The V and J ends lost 3 bases and 11 bases respectively, with 19 bases between them. CDR1 and CDR2 (germline): DFQATT, SNEGSKA (reference sequence). This CDR3 contains 13 residues. For this clone: Its antigen is currently unknown.

TCRdb ran MiXCR on the PCR reads. The sample includes tens of thousands of clones, just under 30% seen only once; the top ten take roughly 15%. Patients were all untreated before their thyroid surgery. J is TRBJ1-1 and V is TRBV20-1; a weak D match, TRBD1 (5 bases). Sequencing was performed on blood. The TCR comes from a female donor with papillary thyroid cancer or a benign thyroid nodule (not recorded which). Some clones in this sample may be carry-over from other donors' samples. The DNA of the CDR3 is TGCAGTGCTAGTAAGACAGCGAAGCCCGAGGCTTTCTTT. Translating gives CSASKTAKPEAFF.